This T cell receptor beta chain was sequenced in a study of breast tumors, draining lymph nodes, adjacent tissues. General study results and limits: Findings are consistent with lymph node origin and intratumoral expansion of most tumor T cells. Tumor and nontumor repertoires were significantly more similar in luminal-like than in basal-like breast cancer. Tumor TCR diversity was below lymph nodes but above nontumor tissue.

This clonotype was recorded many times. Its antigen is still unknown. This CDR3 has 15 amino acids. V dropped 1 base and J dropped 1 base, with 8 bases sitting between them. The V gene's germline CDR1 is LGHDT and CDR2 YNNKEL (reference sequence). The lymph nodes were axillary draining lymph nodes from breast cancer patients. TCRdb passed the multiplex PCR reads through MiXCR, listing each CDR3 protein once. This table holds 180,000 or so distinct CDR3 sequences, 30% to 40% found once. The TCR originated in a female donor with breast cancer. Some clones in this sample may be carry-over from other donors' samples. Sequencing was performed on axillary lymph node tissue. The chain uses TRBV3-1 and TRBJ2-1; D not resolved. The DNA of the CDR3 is TGTGCCAGCAGCCAAGCGCTGAGATCCTACAATGAGCAGTTCTTC. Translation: CASSQALRSYNEQFF.